This T cell receptor beta chain was sequenced for a study of long-term antiretroviral therapy in people with HIV. Each specimen consisted of roughly 1-10 million cryopreserved PBMC prior to extraction of DNA. Concerning this clone itself: Its target is unknown.

Version v3.0 of the immunoSEQ assay was performed at survey level. The protocol was immunoSEQ multiplex PCR, while the TCRdb copy is restricted to in-frame clones and leaves out a portion. The sample carries approximately 30,000 clones, 97% recorded once. Study conclusions and caveats: Neither ART adherence, viral resistance nor therapy changes were documented. Post-ART samples showed increased diversity that remained below transplant donor control levels.

The ends lost 4 bases at V and 3 bases at J; junction bases unmatched: 6. This CDR3 has 16 amino acids. Per germline, CDR1 SGHTA and CDR2 FQGTGA. The specimen was unsorted PBMCs, collected 7.6 years after starting antiretroviral therapy. This chain links TRBV7-3 with TRBJ2-2; 9 nucleotides agree with TRBD2. This TCR was sampled from a man aged 30 to 39 with HIV. The CDR3 sequence is CASSSLAGDHTGELFF. The CDR3, as DNA: TGTGCCAGCAGCTCGTTAGCGGGAGACCACACCGGGGAGCTGTTTTTT.